A single sample is the source of the 5 T cell receptor beta chains below, sequenced in a study of cytomegalovirus exposure and HLA in healthy donors. The study ran its PCR with 60 Vbeta and 13 Jbeta primers. Sequenced by immunoSEQ multiplex PCR; TCRdb stores in-frame clones only, minus some. The data show tens of thousands of clones, with approximately 70% seen just once and about 3.2% held by the top ten. Sequencing input: PBMCs. These receptors were collected from a man between 18 and 35 years old in good health and CMV-seronegative.

The genes are TRBV5-1 and TRBJ2-7; 9 nucleotides line up with TRBD1. The CDR3 contains 16 residues. Looked up from germline, CDR1 is SGHRS and CDR2 is YFSETQ. J was trimmed by 4 bases and V by 3 bases; bases with no gene match: 11. The CDR3 reads CASSSGAGTGTYEQYF. The DNA for the CDR3 is TGCGCCAGCAGCTCTGGGGCGGGGACAGGGACATACGAGCAGTACTTC.

The V call is TRBV6-5, the J call TRBJ1-1; possibly TRBD1 for D (5 bases). Germline CDR1 MNHEY, CDR2 SVGAGI. The ends were cut back, 5 bases at V and 8 bases at J, with 12 bases in the middle. CDR3 length equals 12 residues. The CDR3 bases are TGTGCCAGCAGTCCACCCACAGGAGAAGCTTTCTTT. Translation: CASSPPTGEAFF.

This clone was observed a few times. V is TRBV4-1 and J is TRBJ1-5, with a weak D call TRBD1 (5 bases). The CDR3 totals 15 residues. V was shortened by 1 base and J by 5 bases, with 12 bases between the two germline ends. Germline loops: CDR1 MGHRA, CDR2 YSYEKL. For the CDR3, the DNA is TGCGCCAGCAGCCAAGGTCCCCAAGGGGATCAGCCCCAGCATTTT. As protein: CASSQGPQGDQPQHF.

This sequence joins TRBV6-5 and TRBJ2-5; TRBD2 matches 9 bases. The CDR3 sequence is 15 residues long. Germline trimming cut 0 bases from V and 2 bases from J; bases unmatched to any gene: 1. Germline lookup yields CDR1 MNHEY and CDR2 SVGAGI. As DNA, the CDR3 is TGTGCCAGCAGTTACTCGACTAGCGGACAAGAGACCCAGTACTTC. It is translated as CASSYSTSGQETQYF.

The chain couples TRBV19 to TRBJ2-7; the D is unclear. V was pared by 5 bases and J by 1 base, with 9 bases between. The length of the CDR3 is 13 residues. Germline CDR1 LNHDA, CDR2 SQIVND (reference sequence). The CDR3 sequence is CASSPQSSYEQYF. The CDR3 DNA reads as TGTGCCAGTAGTCCACAAAGTTCCTACGAGCAGTACTTC. The full variable domain, completed using reference TRBV19 and TRBJ2-7, is DGGITQSPKYLFRKEGQNVTLSCEQNLNHDAMYWYRQDPGQGLRLIYYSQIVNDFQKGDIAEGYSVSREKKESFPLTVTSAQKNPTAFYLCASSPQSSYEQYFGPGTRLTVT.